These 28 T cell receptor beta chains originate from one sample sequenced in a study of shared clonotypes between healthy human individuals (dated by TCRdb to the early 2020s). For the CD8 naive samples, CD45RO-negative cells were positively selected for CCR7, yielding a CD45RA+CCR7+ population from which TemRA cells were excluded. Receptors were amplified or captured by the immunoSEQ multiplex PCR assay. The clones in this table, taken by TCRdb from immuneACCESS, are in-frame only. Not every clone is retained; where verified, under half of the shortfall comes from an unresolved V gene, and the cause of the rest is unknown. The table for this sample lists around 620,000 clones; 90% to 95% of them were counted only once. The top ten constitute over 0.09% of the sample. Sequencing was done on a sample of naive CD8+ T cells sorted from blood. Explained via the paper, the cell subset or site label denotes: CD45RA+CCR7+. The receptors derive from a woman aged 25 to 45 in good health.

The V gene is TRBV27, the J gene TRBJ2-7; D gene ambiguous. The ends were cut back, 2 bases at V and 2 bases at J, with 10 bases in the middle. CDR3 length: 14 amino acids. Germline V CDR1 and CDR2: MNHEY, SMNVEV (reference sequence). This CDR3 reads CASSLTAVPYEQYF. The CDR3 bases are TGTGCCAGCAGTTTAACTGCCGTTCCCTACGAGCAGTACTTC.

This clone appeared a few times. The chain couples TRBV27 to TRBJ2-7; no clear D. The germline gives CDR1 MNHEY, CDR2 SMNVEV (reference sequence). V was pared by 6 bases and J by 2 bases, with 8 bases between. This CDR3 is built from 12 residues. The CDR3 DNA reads TGTGCCAGCAGGGGAATTCCCTACGAGCAGTACTTC. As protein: CASRGIPYEQYF.

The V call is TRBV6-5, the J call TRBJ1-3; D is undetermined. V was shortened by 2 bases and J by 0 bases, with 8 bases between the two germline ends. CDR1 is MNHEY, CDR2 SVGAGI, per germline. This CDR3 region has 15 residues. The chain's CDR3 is CASSYDRGSGNTIYF. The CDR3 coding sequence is TGTGCCAGCAGTTACGATCGGGGCTCTGGAAACACCATATATTTT.

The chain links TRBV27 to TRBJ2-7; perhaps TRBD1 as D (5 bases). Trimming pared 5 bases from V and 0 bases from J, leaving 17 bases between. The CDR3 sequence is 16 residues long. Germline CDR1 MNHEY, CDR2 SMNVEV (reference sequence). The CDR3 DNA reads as TGTGCCAGCAGTCCTCGGACGGACACAGTCTCCTACGAGCAGTACTTC. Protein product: CASSPRTDTVSYEQYF.

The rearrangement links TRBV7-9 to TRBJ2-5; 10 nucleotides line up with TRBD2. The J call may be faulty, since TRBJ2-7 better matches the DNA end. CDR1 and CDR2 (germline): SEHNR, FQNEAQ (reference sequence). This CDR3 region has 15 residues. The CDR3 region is CASSLGLAGAYEQYF. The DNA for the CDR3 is TGTGCCAGCAGCCTCGGGCTAGCGGGAGCCTACGAGCAGTACTTC.

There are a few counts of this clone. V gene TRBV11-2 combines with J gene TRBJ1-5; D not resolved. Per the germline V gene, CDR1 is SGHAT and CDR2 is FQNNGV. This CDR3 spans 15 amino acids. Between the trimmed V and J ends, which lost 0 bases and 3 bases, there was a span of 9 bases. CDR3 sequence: CASSLEFSPNQPQHF. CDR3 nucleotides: TGTGCCAGCAGCTTAGAGTTTTCGCCCAATCAGCCCCAGCATTTT.

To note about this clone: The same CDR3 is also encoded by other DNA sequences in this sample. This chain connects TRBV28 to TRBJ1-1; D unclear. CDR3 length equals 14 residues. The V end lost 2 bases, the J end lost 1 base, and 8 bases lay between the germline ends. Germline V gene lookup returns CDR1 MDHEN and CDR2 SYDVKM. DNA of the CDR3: TGTGCCAGCAGTTTAACGCCGAGGAACACTGAAGCTTTCTTT. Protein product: CASSLTPRNTEAFF. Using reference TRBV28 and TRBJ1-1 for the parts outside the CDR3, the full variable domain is DVKVTQSSRYLVKRTGEKVFLECVQDMDHENMFWYRQDPGLGLRLIYFSYDVKMKEKGDIPEGYSVSREKKERFSLILESASTNQTSMYLCASSLTPRNTEAFFGQGTRLTVV.

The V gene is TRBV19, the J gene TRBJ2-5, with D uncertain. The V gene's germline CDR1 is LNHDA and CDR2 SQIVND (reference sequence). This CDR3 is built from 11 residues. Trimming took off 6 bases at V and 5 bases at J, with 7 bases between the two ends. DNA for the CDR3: TGTGCCAGTAGGCGGCGGGAGACCCAGTACTTC. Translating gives CASRRRETQYF.

CDR3 nucleotides: TGTGCCAGCAGTTTATCTAGCGGAAAATACGAGCAGTACTTC. Amino acid sequence: CASSLSSGKYEQYF. The gene calls are TRBV27 and TRBJ2-7; tentative D call: TRBD2 (6 bases). The CDR3 consists of 14 residues. Trimming took off 0 bases at V and 4 bases at J, with 10 bases between the two ends. Germline V lookup: CDR1 MNHEY, CDR2 SMNVEV (reference sequence).

The CDR3 sequence is CASSLSAQPQHF. CDR3 sequence (DNA): TGTGCCAGCAGTTTATCTGCCCAGCCCCAGCATTTT. The rearrangement uses TRBV28 and TRBJ1-5; no clear D. This CDR3 has 12 amino acids. In germline, CDR1 is MDHEN, CDR2 SYDVKM. V was shortened by 1 base and J by 7 bases, with 5 bases between the two germline ends.

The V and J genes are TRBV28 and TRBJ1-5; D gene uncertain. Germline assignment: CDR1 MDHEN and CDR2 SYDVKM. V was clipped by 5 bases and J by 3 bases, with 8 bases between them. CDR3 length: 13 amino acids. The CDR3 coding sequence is TGTGCCAGCAGTCTCGGAATCAATCAGCCCCAGCATTTT. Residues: CASSLGINQPQHF.

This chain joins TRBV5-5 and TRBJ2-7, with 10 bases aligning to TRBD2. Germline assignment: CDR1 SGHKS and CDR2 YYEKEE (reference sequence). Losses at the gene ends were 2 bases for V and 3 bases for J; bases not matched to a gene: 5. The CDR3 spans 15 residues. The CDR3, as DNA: TGTGCCAGCAGCTTTGAGCGGGAGGGGGGCTACGAGCAGTACTTC. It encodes CASSFEREGGYEQYF.

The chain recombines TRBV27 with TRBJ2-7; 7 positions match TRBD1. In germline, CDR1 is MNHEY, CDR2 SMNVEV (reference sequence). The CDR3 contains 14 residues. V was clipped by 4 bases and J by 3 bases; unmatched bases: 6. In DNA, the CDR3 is TGTGCCAGCAGTTCCCCGGGACAGAGCTACGAGCAGTACTTC. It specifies CASSSPGQSYEQYF.

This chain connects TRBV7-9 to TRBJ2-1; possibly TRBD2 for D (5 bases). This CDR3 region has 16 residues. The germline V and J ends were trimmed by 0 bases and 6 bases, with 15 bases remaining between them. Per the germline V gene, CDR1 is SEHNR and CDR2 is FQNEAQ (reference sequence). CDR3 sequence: CASSLAELGRGNEQFF. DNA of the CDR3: TGTGCCAGCAGCTTAGCTGAACTAGGGAGAGGCAATGAGCAGTTCTTC.

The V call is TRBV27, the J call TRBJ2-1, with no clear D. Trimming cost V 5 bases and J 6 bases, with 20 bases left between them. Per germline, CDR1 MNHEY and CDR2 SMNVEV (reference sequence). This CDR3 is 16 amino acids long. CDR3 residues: CASSPWGSRMGNEQFF. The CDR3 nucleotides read TGTGCCAGCAGTCCATGGGGTAGTAGGATGGGCAATGAGCAGTTCTTC.

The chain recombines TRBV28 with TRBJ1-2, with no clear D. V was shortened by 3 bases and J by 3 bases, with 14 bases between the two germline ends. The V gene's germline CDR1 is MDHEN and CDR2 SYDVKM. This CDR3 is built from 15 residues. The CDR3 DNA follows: TGTGCCAGCAGTTTGGACGCAAACCACCACTATGGCTACACCTTC. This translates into CASSLDANHHYGYTF.

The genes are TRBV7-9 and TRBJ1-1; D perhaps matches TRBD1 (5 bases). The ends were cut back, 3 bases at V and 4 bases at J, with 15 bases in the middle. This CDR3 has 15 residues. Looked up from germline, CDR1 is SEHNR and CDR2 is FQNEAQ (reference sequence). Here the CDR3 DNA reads TGTGCCAGCAGCTTCAGTCTTAGGGGTTTCACTGAAGCTTTCTTT. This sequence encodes CASSFSLRGFTEAFF.

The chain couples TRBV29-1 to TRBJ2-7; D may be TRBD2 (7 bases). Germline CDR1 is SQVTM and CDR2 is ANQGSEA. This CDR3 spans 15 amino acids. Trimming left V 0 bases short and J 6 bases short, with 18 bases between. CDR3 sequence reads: CSVEDLRGRAFEQYF. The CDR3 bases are TGCAGCGTTGAAGATCTTAGGGGGAGGGCTTTCGAGCAGTACTTC.

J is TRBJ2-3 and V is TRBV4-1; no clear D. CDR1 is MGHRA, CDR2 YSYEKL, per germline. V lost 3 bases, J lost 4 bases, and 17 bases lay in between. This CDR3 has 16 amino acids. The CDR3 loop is CASSHRISTRPDTQYF. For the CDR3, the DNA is TGCGCCAGCAGCCACCGAATATCGACGAGGCCAGATACGCAGTATTTT.

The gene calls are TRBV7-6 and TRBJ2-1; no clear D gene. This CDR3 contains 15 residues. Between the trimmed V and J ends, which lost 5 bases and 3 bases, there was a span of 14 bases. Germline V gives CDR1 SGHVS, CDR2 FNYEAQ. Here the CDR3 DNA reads TGTGCCAGCAGCCTCCTGGGTGTAGGCTACAATGAGCAGTTCTTC. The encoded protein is CASSLLGVGYNEQFF.

DNA for the CDR3: TGTGCCAGCAGCTCCCATCCGGCCGGTGGGACAGGGTCCCACTATGGCTACACCTTC. This sequence encodes CASSSHPAGGTGSHYGYTF. The chain carries TRBV7-9 and TRBJ1-2; TRBD1 matches 9 bases. Germline lookup yields CDR1 SEHNR and CDR2 FQNEAQ (reference sequence). Trimming removed 4 bases from V and 3 bases from J; junction bases left unmatched: 18. CDR3 size: 19 residues. Drawing the rest from reference TRBV7-9 and TRBJ1-2, the complete variable domain is DTGVSQNPRHKITKRGQNVTFRCDPISEHNRLYWYRQTLGQGPEFLTYFQNEAQLEKSRLLSDRFSAERPKGSFSTLEIQRTEQGDSAMYLCASSSHPAGGTGSHYGYTFGSGTRLTVV.

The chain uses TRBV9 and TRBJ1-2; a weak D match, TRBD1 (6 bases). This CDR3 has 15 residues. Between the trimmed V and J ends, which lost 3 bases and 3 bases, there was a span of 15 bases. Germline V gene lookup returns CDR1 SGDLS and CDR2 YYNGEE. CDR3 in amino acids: CASSDLRQAYYGYTF. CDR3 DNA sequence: TGTGCCAGCAGCGACCTCCGACAGGCCTACTATGGCTACACCTTC.

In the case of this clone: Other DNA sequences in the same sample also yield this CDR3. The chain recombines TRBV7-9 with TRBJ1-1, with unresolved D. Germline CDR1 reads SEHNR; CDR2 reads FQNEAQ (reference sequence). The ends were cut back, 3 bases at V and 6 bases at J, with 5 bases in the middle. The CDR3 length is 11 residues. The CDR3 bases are TGTGCCAGCAGCTTTTATCCTGAAGCTTTCTTT. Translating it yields CASSFYPEAFF.

CDR3 in amino acids: CASSQLFGEGRNEQFF. The CDR3 DNA follows: TGCGCCAGCAGCCAATTATTCGGGGAGGGCCGCAATGAGCAGTTCTTC. This rearrangement joins TRBV4-1 to TRBJ2-1, with 7 bases identical to TRBD2. The V gene's germline CDR1 is MGHRA and CDR2 YSYEKL. The CDR3 extends over 16 amino acids. The V and J ends lost 2 bases and 6 bases, in that order; junction bases with no gene match: 10.

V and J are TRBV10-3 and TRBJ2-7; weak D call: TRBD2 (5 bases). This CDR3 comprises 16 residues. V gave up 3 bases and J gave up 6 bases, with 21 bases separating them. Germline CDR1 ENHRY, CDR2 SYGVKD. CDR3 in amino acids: CAISEVSVGSVGEQYF. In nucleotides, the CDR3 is TGTGCCATCAGTGAAGTTTCGGTTGGGAGTGTGGGCGAGCAGTACTTC.

The DNA of the CDR3 is TGTGCCAGCAGCGGGGGTAGCGGCGACAATGAGCAGTTCTTC. Translation: CASSGGSGDNEQFF. The V and J genes are TRBV13 and TRBJ2-1, with D possibly matching TRBD2 (6 bases). Germline V gives CDR1 PRHDT, CDR2 FYEKMQ (reference sequence). Trimming left V 5 bases short and J 5 bases short, with 13 bases between. The CDR3 has 14 amino acids.

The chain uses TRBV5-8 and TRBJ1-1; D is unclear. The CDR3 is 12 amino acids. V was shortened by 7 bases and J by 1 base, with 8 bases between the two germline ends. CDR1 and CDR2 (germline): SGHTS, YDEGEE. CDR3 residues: CASGEGNTEAFF. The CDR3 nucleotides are TGTGCCAGCGGGGAGGGGAACACTGAAGCTTTCTTT.

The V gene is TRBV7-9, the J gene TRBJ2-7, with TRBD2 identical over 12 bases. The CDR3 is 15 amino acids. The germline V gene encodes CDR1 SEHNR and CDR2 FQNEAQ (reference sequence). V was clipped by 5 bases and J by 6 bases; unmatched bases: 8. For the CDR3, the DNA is TGTGCCAGCAGCCCAGGACTAGCGGGGCTTTTCGAGCAGTACTTC. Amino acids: CASSPGLAGLFEQYF.